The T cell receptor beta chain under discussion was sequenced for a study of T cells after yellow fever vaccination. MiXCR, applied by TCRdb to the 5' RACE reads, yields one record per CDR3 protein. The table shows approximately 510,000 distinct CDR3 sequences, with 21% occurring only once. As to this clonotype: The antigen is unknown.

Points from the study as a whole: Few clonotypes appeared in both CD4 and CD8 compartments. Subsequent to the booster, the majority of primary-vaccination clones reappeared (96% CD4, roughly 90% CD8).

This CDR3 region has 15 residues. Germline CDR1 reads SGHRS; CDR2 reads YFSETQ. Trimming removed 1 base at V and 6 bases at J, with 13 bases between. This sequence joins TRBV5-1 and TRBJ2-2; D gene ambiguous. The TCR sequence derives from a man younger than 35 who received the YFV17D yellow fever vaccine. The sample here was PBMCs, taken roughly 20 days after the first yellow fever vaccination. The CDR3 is CASSLLSWCSGELFF. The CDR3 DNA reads TGCGCCAGCAGCTTGCTTAGCTGGTGTTCCGGGGAGCTGTTTTTT.